The T cell receptor (beta chain) under discussion was sequenced for a study of blood T cell repertoires in COVID-19. On the study more broadly: The analysed material was cDNA or gDNA that came from T cells, B-cell-depleted T cells, or PBMCs.

Original analysis: Cell counts per sample came from amplifying reference gene primers. The table came from immunoSEQ multiplex PCR; TCRdb's copy has only in-frame clones and leaves some out. From that table come the V and J calls and clone size; the DNA was used to work out D and trimming. Of approximately 250,000 clones listed, about nine tenths were seen once; the top ten hold roughly 4%. CDR3 size: 12 residues. Per germline, CDR1 SQVTM and CDR2 ANQGSEA. V gave up 3 bases and J gave up 7 bases, with 13 bases separating them. Participants were aged about 18 to 100 years, lived in 24 US areas, and enrolled virtually. Membership in each cohort depended on participant-reported clinical history.

The receptor was derived from a woman in her 30s with acute COVID-19. The V gene is TRBV29-1, the J gene TRBJ2-7; D may be TRBD2 (5 bases). Material for sequencing was PBMCs or T cells enriched from blood (not recorded which). As DNA, the CDR3 is TGCAGCGTTGATAAGGGCTCGGGGGAGCAGTACTTC. It yields the protein CSVDKGSGEQYF.